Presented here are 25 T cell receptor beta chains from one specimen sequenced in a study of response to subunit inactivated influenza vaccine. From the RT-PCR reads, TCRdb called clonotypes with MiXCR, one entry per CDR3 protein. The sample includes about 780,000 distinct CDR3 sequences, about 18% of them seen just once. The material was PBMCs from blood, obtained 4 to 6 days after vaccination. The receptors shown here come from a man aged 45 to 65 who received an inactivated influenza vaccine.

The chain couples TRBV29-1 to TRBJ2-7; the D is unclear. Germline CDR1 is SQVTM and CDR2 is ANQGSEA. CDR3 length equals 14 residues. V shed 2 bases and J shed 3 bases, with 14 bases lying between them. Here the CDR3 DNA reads TGCAGCGTTGAAAGAGGTGGTACTGGCTACGAGCAGTACTTC. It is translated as CSVERGGTGYEQYF.

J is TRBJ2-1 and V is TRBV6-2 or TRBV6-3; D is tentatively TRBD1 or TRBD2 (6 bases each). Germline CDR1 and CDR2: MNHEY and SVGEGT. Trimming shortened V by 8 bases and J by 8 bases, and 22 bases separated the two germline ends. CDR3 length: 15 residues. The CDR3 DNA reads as TGTGCCAGCGAGGGGGGAACTCTGTGGGGCCATGAGCAGTTCTTC. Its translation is CASEGGTLWGHEQFF.

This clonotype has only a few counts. The DNA of the CDR3 is TGTGCCAGCAGTTCCGGGACAGGAGTCGATCAGCCCCAGCATTTT. It yields the protein CASSSGTGVDQPQHF. The rearrangement joins TRBV12-3 or TRBV12-4 to TRBJ1-5; 8 positions match TRBD1. Trimming at V came to 4 bases and at J to 5 bases, leaving 7 bases not matched to a gene. This CDR3 has 15 amino acids.

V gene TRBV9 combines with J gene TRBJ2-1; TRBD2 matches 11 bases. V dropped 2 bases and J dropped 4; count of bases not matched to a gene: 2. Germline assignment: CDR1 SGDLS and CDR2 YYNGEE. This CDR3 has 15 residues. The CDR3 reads CASSVTSGNYNEQFF. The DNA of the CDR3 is TGTGCCAGCAGCGTGACTAGCGGGAATTACAATGAGCAGTTCTTC.

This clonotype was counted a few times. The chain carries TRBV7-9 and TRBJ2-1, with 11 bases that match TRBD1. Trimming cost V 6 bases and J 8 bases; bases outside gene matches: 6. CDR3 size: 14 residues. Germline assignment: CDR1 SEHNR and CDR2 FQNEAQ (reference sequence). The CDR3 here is CASRRTGGRDEQFF. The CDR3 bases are TGTGCCAGCAGGAGGACAGGGGGCCGGGATGAGCAGTTCTTC.

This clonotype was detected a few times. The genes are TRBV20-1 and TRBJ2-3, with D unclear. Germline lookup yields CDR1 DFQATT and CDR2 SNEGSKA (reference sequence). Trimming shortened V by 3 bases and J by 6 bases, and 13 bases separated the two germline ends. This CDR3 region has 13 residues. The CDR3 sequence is CSARATGRDTQYF. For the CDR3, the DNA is TGCAGTGCTAGGGCGACCGGACGGGATACGCAGTATTTT.

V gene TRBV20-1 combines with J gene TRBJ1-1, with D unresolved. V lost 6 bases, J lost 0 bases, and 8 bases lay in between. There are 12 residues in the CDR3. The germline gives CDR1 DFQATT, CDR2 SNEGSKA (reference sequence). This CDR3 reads CSARIMNTEAFF. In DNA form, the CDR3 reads TGCAGTGCCAGGATCATGAACACTGAAGCTTTCTTT.

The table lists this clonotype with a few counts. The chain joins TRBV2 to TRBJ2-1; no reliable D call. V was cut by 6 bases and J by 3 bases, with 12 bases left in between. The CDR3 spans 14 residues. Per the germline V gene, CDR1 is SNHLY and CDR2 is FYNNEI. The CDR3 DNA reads TGTGCCAGCAGCGACACCTCAGGCTACAATGAGCAGTTCTTC. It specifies CASSDTSGYNEQFF. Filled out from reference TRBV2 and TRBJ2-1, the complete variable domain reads EPEVTQTPSHQVTQMGQEVILRCVPISNHLYFYWYRQILGQKVEFLVSFYNNEISEKSEIFDDQFSVERPDGSNFTLKIRSTKLEDSAMYFCASSDTSGYNEQFFGPGTRLTVL.

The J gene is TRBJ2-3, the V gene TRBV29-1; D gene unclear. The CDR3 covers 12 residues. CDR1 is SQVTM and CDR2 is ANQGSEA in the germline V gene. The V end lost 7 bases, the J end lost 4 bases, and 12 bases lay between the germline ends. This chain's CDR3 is CSADSDADTQYF. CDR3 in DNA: TGCAGCGCTGATTCGGACGCAGATACGCAGTATTTT.

CDR3 region: CASSPLLRLGGYTF. The CDR3 DNA follows: TGTGCCAGCAGCCCGTTGTTAAGGCTCGGTGGCTACACCTTC. The chain combines TRBV9 with TRBJ1-2; D remains ambiguous. V lost 4 bases to trimming and J lost 7 bases, with 17 bases between them. The CDR3 is 14 amino acids. Germline loops: CDR1 SGDLS, CDR2 YYNGEE.

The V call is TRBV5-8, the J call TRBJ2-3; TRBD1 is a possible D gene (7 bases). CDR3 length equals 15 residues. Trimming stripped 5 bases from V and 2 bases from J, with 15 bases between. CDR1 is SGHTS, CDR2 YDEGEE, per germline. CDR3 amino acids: CASRFQGDFTDTQYF. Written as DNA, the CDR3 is TGTGCCAGCAGATTTCAGGGGGACTTCACAGATACGCAGTATTTT.

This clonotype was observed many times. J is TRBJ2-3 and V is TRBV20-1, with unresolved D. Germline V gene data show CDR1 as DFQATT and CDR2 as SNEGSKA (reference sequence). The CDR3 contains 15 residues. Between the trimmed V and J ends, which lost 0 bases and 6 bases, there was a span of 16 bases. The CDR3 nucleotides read TGCAGTGCTAGAGATCTCAAGACCGGACCGGATACGCAGTATTTT. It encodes CSARDLKTGPDTQYF.

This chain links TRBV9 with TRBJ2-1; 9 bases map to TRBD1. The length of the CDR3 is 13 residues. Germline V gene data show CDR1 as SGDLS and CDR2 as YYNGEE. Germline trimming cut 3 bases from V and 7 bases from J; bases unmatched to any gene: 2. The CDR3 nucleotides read TGTGCCAGCAGCGCCGGGACAGGGAATGAGCAGTTCTTC. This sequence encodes CASSAGTGNEQFF.

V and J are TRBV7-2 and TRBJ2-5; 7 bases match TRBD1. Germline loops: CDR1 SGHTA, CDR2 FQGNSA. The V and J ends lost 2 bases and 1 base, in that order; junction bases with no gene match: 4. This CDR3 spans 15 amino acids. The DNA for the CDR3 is TGTGCCAGCAGCTTAACTGGGACAGCCCAAGAGACCCAGTACTTC. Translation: CASSLTGTAQETQYF.

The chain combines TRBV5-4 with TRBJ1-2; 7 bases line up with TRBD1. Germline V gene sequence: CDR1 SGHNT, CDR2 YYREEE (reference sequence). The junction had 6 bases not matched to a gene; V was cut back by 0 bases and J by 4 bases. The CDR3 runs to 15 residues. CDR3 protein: CASSLARQGPYGYTF. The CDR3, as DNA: TGTGCCAGCAGCTTGGCCCGACAGGGACCCTATGGCTACACCTTC.

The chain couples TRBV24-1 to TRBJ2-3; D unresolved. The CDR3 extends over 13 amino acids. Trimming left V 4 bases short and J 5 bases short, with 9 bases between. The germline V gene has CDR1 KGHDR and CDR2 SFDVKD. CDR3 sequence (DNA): TGTGCCACCAGTGACACAAGAGGAGATACGCAGTATTTT. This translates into CATSDTRGDTQYF.

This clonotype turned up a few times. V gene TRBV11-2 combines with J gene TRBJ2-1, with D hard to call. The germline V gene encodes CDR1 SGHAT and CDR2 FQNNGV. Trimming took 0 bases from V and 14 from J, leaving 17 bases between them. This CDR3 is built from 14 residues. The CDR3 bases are TGTGCCAGCAGCTTAGATCCTCCACTCCCGGTGGAGTTCTTC. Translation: CASSLDPPLPVEFF.

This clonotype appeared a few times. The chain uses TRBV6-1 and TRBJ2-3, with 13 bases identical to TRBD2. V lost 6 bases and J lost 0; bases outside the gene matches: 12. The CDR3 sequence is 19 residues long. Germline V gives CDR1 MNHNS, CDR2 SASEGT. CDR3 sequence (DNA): TGTGCCAGCAGCCAGTACCGCGGACTAGCGGGAGCTAGCACAGATACGCAGTATTTT. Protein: CASSQYRGLAGASTDTQYF.

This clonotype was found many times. The CDR3 DNA is TGCGCCAGCAGCCCTGGGTTTAGCGGGAGTGTGGATACGCAGTATTTT. Translation gives CASSPGFSGSVDTQYF. This sequence joins TRBV5-1 and TRBJ2-3, with 9 bases that match TRBD2. Trimming cost V 4 bases and J 6 bases; bases outside gene matches: 12. The CDR3 has 16 residues. CDR1 and CDR2 (germline): SGHRS, YFSETQ.

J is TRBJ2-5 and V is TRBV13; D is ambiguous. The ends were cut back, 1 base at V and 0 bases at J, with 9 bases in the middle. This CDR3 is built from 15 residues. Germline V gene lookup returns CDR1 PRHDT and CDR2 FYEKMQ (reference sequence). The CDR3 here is CASSLAWLNQETQYF. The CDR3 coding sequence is TGTGCCAGCAGCTTAGCGTGGCTGAACCAAGAGACCCAGTACTTC.

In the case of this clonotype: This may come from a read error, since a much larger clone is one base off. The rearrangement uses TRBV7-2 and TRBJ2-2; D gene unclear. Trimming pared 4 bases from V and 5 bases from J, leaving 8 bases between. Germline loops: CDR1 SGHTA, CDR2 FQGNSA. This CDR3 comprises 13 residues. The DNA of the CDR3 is TGTGCCAGCAGCTCATCAAGAACCGGGGAGCTGTTTTTT. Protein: CASSSSRTGELFF.

The CDR3: CASNRAESYNEQFF. The CDR3 DNA follows: TGTGCCAGCAATAGAGCGGAGTCCTACAATGAGCAGTTCTTC. The genes are TRBV2 and TRBJ2-1; D is possibly TRBD2 (5 bases). Germline V lookup: CDR1 SNHLY, CDR2 FYNNEI. V was shortened by 7 bases and J by 1 base, with 11 bases between the two germline ends. CDR3 length: 14 amino acids.

Here the CDR3 reads CASSPDEQGDDEQYF. For the CDR3, the DNA is TGTGCCAGCAGCCCGGATGAGCAAGGGGACGACGAGCAGTACTTC. The chain employs TRBV7-9 and TRBJ2-7; D assignment may be TRBD1 or TRBD2 (5 bases each). Germline CDR1 and CDR2: SEHNR and FQNEAQ (reference sequence). V was cut by 5 bases and J by 5 bases, with 19 bases left in between. The CDR3 loop spans 15 amino acids.

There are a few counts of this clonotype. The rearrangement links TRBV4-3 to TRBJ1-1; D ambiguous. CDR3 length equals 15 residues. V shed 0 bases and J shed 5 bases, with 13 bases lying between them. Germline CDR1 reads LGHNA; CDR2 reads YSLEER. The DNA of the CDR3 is TGCGCCAGCAGCCAAGATTACTTCCGCCGGACTGAAGCTTTCTTT. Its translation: CASSQDYFRRTEAFF.

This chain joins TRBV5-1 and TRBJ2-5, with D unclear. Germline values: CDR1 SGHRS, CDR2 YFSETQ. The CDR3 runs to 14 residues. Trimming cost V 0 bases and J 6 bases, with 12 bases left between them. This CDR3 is CASSLGYGIQTQYF. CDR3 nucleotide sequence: TGCGCCAGCAGCTTGGGGTATGGGATACAGACCCAGTACTTC.